A single sample is the source of the 32 T cell receptor beta chains below, sequenced in a study of CD8+ T cells in alopecia areata. The sample's treatment: oral pan-JAK inhibitor, 5-10 mg twice daily. TCR sequencing used cDNA made by reverse transcription of extracted RNA. Sequencing was performed with immunoSEQ multiplex PCR; in TCRdb, only in-frame clones are kept and a portion is missing. The repertoire holds roughly 280,000 clones, with 60% as singletons. Here the sequenced sample was CD4+ T cells sorted from blood, taken at roughly week 52, from a patient treated with tofacitinib. These receptors all come from a human donor with alopecia areata.

The rearrangement uses TRBV29-1 and TRBJ1-4, with unresolved D. Trimming stripped 6 bases from V and 0 bases from J, with 8 bases between. The CDR3 runs 13 residues. CDR1 SQVTM and CDR2 ANQGSEA come from the germline V gene. The CDR3 sequence is CSVAGPTNEKLFF. CDR3 in DNA: TGCAGCGTGGCGGGTCCAACTAATGAAAAACTGTTTTTT.

The J gene is TRBJ1-2, the V gene TRBV29-1, with 11 bases lining up with TRBD1. Per the germline V gene, CDR1 is SQVTM and CDR2 is ANQGSEA. With V trimmed by 7 bases and J by 5 bases, 6 bases remained unmatched. The CDR3 consists of 13 residues. The CDR3: CSARTGGGYGYTF. The CDR3 DNA follows: TGCAGCGCCAGGACAGGGGGCGGTTATGGCTACACCTTC.

The chain recombines TRBV7-9 with TRBJ2-3; D gene unclear. In germline, CDR1 is SEHNR, CDR2 FQNEAQ (reference sequence). V was cut by 2 bases and J by 1 base, with 4 bases left in between. There are 13 residues in the CDR3. The CDR3 loop is CASSLMGTDTQYF. CDR3 bases: TGTGCCAGCAGCTTAATGGGCACAGATACGCAGTATTTT. Filled out from reference TRBV7-9 and TRBJ2-3, the complete variable domain reads DTGVSQNPRHKITKRGQNVTFRCDPISEHNRLYWYRQTLGQGPEFLTYFQNEAQLEKSRLLSDRFSAERPKGSFSTLEIQRTEQGDSAMYLCASSLMGTDTQYFGPGTRLTVL.

This chain links TRBV29-1 with TRBJ1-1; perhaps TRBD1 as D (6 bases). The ends were cut back, 7 bases at V and 4 bases at J, with 19 bases in the middle. This CDR3 comprises 14 residues. The V gene's germline CDR1 is SQVTM and CDR2 ANQGSEA. The CDR3 DNA is TGCAGCGCCTGGGGTACGGGGGCCGGCACTGAAGCTTTCTTT. This encodes CSAWGTGAGTEAFF.

There are a few counts of this clone. The chain is built from TRBV4-3 and TRBJ1-1; no firm D call. The CDR3 has 15 residues. CDR1 LGHNA and CDR2 YSLEER come from the germline V gene. V was clipped by 4 bases and J by 1 base, with 13 bases between them. The CDR3 region is CASSREWTGNTEAFF. DNA for the CDR3: TGCGCCAGCAGCCGGGAATGGACGGGGAACACTGAAGCTTTCTTT.

This sequence joins TRBV7-6 and TRBJ1-2; D not certain. The CDR3 contains 12 residues. The V end was cut by 4 bases, the J end by 0 bases, with 3 bases between. CDR1 is SGHVS and CDR2 is FNYEAQ in the germline V gene. CDR3 residues: CASSYTNYGYTF. The CDR3 DNA is TGTGCCAGCAGCTATACTAACTATGGCTACACCTTC.

The table lists this clone with a few counts. J is TRBJ2-7 and V is TRBV30, with D maybe TRBD1 (8 bases). Germline lookup yields CDR1 GTSNPN and CDR2 SVGIG (reference sequence). The CDR3 contains 11 residues. V was clipped by 5 bases and J by 10 bases, with 15 bases between them. The CDR3 is CAWGRGQVQYF. CDR3 DNA: TGTGCCTGGGGGAGGGGACAGGTTCAGTACTTC. Together with reference TRBV30 and TRBJ2-7, the CDR3 gives the full variable domain: SQTIHQWPATLVQPVGSPLSLECTVEGTSNPNLYWYRQAAGRGLQLLFYSVGIGQISSEVPQNLSASRPQDRQFILSSKKLLLSDSGFYLCAWGRGQVQYFGPGTRLTVT.

This chain joins TRBV29-1 and TRBJ1-5; D gene uncertain. In germline, CDR1 is SQVTM, CDR2 ANQGSEA. CDR3 length: 13 residues. Trimming took 0 bases from V and 1 from J, leaving 4 bases between them. The CDR3 DNA sequence: TGCAGCGTTGAAGAAGGGAGCAATCAGCCCCAGCATTTT. Translated: CSVEEGSNQPQHF.

This chain connects TRBV27 to TRBJ1-6; the D gene is possibly TRBD1 (5 bases). CDR3 length: 12 amino acids. The germline gives CDR1 MNHEY, CDR2 SMNVEV (reference sequence). V was clipped by 4 bases and J by 9 bases, with 7 bases between them. CDR3 protein: CASSSQGSPLHF. For the CDR3, the DNA is TGTGCCAGCAGTTCCCAGGGTTCACCCCTCCACTTT.

This clone occurred a few times. The chain combines TRBV14 with TRBJ2-5; D remains ambiguous. Germline values: CDR1 SGHDN, CDR2 FVKESK. V was cut by 4 bases and J by 3 bases, with 9 bases left in between. The length of the CDR3 is 13 residues. The CDR3 coding sequence is TGTGCCAGCAGCCGGGTACAAGAAGAGACCCAGTACTTC. Translating it yields CASSRVQEETQYF.

This chain links TRBV15 with TRBJ1-1; 7 bases line up with TRBD1. The CDR3 covers 15 residues. V shed 2 bases, J shed 0 bases, and the junction held 3 bases outside the gene matches. Looked up from germline, CDR1 is LNHNV and CDR2 is YYDKDF (reference sequence). The CDR3 nucleotides read TGTGCCACCAGCAGAAGACAGGGTATGAACACTGAAGCTTTCTTT. Translation: CATSRRQGMNTEAFF. The whole variable domain, remainder taken from reference TRBV15 and TRBJ1-1, is DAMVIQNPRYQVTQFGKPVTLSCSQTLNHNVMYWYQQKSSQAPKLLFHYYDKDFNNEADTPDNFQSRRPNTSFCFLDIRSPGLGDTAMYLCATSRRQGMNTEAFFGQGTRLTVV.

The chain carries TRBV29-1 and TRBJ1-3; TRBD1 might be the D (6 bases). The CDR3 loop spans 15 amino acids. From germline, CDR1 is SQVTM and CDR2 ANQGSEA. The ends were cut back, 0 bases at V and 6 bases at J, with 15 bases in the middle. The CDR3 is CSVEDMGRGQNTIYF. CDR3 in DNA: TGCAGCGTTGAAGATATGGGCAGGGGCCAAAACACCATATATTTT. Looking up the rest from reference TRBV29-1 and TRBJ1-3 gives the full variable domain: SAVISQKPSRDICQRGTSLTIQCQVDSQVTMMFWYRQQPGQSLTLIATANQGSEATYESGFVIDKFPISRPNLTFSTLTVSNMSPEDSSIYLCSVEDMGRGQNTIYFGEGSWLTVV.

The chain couples TRBV20-1 to TRBJ1-1, with TRBD1 identical over 7 bases. This CDR3 comprises 10 residues. With 5 bases clipped from V and 7 bases from J, the junction kept 1 base outside the gene matches. Per the germline V gene, CDR1 is DFQATT and CDR2 is SNEGSKA (reference sequence). The CDR3 reads CSAWTGEAFF. The CDR3 DNA is TGCAGTGCTTGGACAGGTGAAGCTTTCTTT.

The rearrangement links TRBV15 to TRBJ2-3; 10 nucleotides agree with TRBD2. V was clipped by 2 bases and J by 4 bases; unmatched bases: 0. The CDR3 length is 14 residues. Germline-derived CDR1 and CDR2 are LNHNV and YYDKDF (reference sequence). CDR3 bases: TGTGCCACCAGCAGACTAGCGGGGGCAGATACGCAGTATTTT. Protein sequence: CATSRLAGADTQYF.

The rearrangement links TRBV4-3 to TRBJ2-2, with D perhaps matching TRBD1 or TRBD2 (5 bases each). The CDR3 runs 14 residues. Trimming cost V 4 bases and J 4 bases, with 10 bases left between them. Germline values: CDR1 LGHNA, CDR2 YSLEER. The CDR3: CASSRDGATGELFF. In DNA, the CDR3 is TGCGCCAGCAGCCGGGACGGAGCCACCGGGGAGCTGTTTTTT.

This chain uses TRBV5-6 with TRBJ1-5; 7 nucleotides agree with TRBD1. The CDR3 has 14 amino acids. Germline lookup yields CDR1 SGHDT and CDR2 YYEEEE. V lost 4 bases, J lost 11 bases, and 12 bases stayed unmatched. Here the CDR3 reads CASSITGAAGAQHF. The CDR3 coding sequence is TGTGCCAGCAGCATAACAGGGGCGGCTGGGGCCCAGCATTTT. Filled out from reference TRBV5-6 and TRBJ1-5, the complete variable domain reads DAGVTQSPTHLIKTRGQQVTLRCSPKSGHDTVSWYQQALGQGPQFIFQYYEEEERQRGNFPDRFSGHQFPNYSSELNVNALLLGDSALYLCASSITGAAGAQHFGDGTRLSIL.

This clone turned up a few times. The chain has TRBV2 and TRBJ2-1; TRBD1 matches 7 bases. Germline assignment: CDR1 SNHLY and CDR2 FYNNEI. V lost 7 bases and J lost 3; bases outside the gene matches: 9. CDR3 length: 15 amino acids. CDR3 nucleotide sequence: TGTGCCAGCACGTCCCTGGGACAGCACTACAATGAGCAGTTCTTC. Translating it yields CASTSLGQHYNEQFF.

This chain connects TRBV7-2 to TRBJ2-1; tentatively, D is TRBD2 (6 bases). Germline lookup yields CDR1 SGHTA and CDR2 FQGNSA. The V gene lost 2 bases and the J gene lost 9 bases, with 14 bases spanning the gap. The CDR3 is made up of 14 amino acids. CDR3 sequence (DNA): TGTGCCAGCAGCTTACTGGGGGAGGCTATTGAGCAGTTCTTC. Translation: CASSLLGEAIEQFF.

This clone was found once. V and J are TRBV6-5 and TRBJ1-2; no definite D call. The CDR3 extends over 13 amino acids. The V end was cut by 5 bases, the J end by 7 bases, with 14 bases between. The V gene's germline CDR1 is MNHEY and CDR2 SVGAGI. CDR3 sequence: CASSEKAVSGYTF. CDR3 sequence (DNA): TGTGCCAGCAGTGAAAAGGCCGTCAGTGGCTACACCTTC.

The chain combines TRBV9 with TRBJ1-3, with D possibly being TRBD1 (5 bases). The CDR3 is 16 residues long. Germline assignment: CDR1 SGDLS and CDR2 YYNGEE. V lost 8 bases and J lost 9, with 27 bases in between. In DNA, the CDR3 is TGTGCCAGTTCAGCTCAACAGGAAGGAACGTGGGGCACCATATATTTT. Amino acids: CASSAQQEGTWGTIYF.

The chain uses TRBV27 and TRBJ1-2; D is unresolved. V lost 2 bases and J lost 5, with 15 bases in between. This CDR3 has 15 amino acids. CDR1 and CDR2 (germline): MNHEY, SMNVEV (reference sequence). DNA for the CDR3: TGTGCCAGCAGTTTACAGGCAGCCCCGGGGTATGGCTACACCTTC. Amino acid sequence: CASSLQAAPGYGYTF.

This chain uses TRBV7-9 with TRBJ1-2; D is unresolved. CDR3 length: 15 amino acids. V lost 1 base and J lost 4, with 13 bases in between. Looked up from germline, CDR1 is SEHNR and CDR2 is FQNEAQ (reference sequence). CDR3: CASSLGQRAIYGYTF. As DNA, the CDR3 is TGTGCCAGCAGCTTAGGTCAGAGAGCCATCTATGGCTACACCTTC.

This clone was picked up one time. CDR3 DNA sequence: TGCAGCGCCGCACCTTCAGATACGCAGTATTTT. It encodes CSAAPSDTQYF. V usage is TRBV29-1 and J usage is TRBJ2-3; unclear D gene. With 7 bases removed from V and 4 bases from J, the gap between germline ends came to 9 bases. Germline CDR1 SQVTM, CDR2 ANQGSEA. The CDR3 length is 11 residues.

The chain carries TRBV14 and TRBJ2-7; D is perhaps TRBD2 (7 bases). Germline CDR1 is SGHDN and CDR2 is FVKESK. V was shortened by 5 bases and J by 3 bases, with 14 bases between the two germline ends. The CDR3 totals 14 residues. The CDR3 DNA reads as TGTGCCAGCAGCATACGCGGGGGCTACTACGAGCAGTACTTC. Translated: CASSIRGGYYEQYF. The complete variable domain, with remaining parts taken from reference TRBV14 and TRBJ2-7, reads EAGVTQFPSHSVIEKGQTVTLRCDPISGHDNLYWYRRVMGKEIKFLLHFVKESKQDESGMPNNRFLAERTGGTYSTLKVQPAELEDSGVYFCASSIRGGYYEQYFGPGTRLTVT.

DNA for the CDR3: TGTGCCTGGGTCACCGGGACCCCGTGGGAGACCCAGTACTTC. Amino acids: CAWVTGTPWETQYF. V usage is TRBV30 and J usage is TRBJ2-5; D is possibly TRBD1 or TRBD2 (5 bases each). V lost 5 bases to trimming and J lost 5 bases, with 18 bases between them. The CDR3 covers 14 residues. CDR1 and CDR2 from the germline V gene are GTSNPN and SVGIG (reference sequence).

The CDR3 here is CSVVELAGEVKNIQYF. CDR3 DNA: TGCAGCGTTGTTGAGTTAGCGGGGGAGGTCAAAAACATTCAGTACTTC. The gene calls are TRBV29-1 and TRBJ2-4; 9 bases line up with TRBD2. CDR1 and CDR2 (germline): SQVTM, ANQGSEA. The CDR3 is 16 residues long. The V segment lost 4 bases and the J segment 3 bases; nucleotides outside the gene matches: 10.

This chain connects TRBV30 to TRBJ2-1, with a tentative D call TRBD2 (6 bases). With 2 bases removed from V and 10 bases from J, the gap between germline ends came to 9 bases. The CDR3 runs 11 residues. The germline V gene has CDR1 GTSNPN and CDR2 SVGIG (reference sequence). This CDR3 is CAWSTGLEQFF. The CDR3 DNA is TGTGCCTGGAGTACAGGACTAGAGCAGTTCTTC.

This clone occurred a few times. The genes are TRBV25-1 and TRBJ2-5, with 7 bases matching TRBD1. This CDR3 has 13 amino acids. CDR1 is MGHDK and CDR2 is SYGVNS in the germline V gene. J lost 1 base, V lost 8 bases, and 4 bases had no gene match. The CDR3 sequence is CASADRVQETQYF. In nucleotides, the CDR3 is TGTGCCAGCGCAGACAGGGTCCAAGAGACCCAGTACTTC. Together with reference TRBV25-1 and TRBJ2-5, the CDR3 gives the full variable domain: EADIYQTPRYLVIGTGKKITLECSQTMGHDKMYWYQQDPGMELHLIHYSYGVNSTEKGDLSSESTVSRIRTEHFPLTLESARPSHTSQYLCASADRVQETQYFGPGTRLLVL.

As DNA, the CDR3 is TGTGCCAGCAGCGTCCGGGACAGAACCTACGAGCAGTACTTC. This codes for CASSVRDRTYEQYF. The rearrangement uses TRBV9 and TRBJ2-7; 7 bases are shared with TRBD1. In germline, CDR1 is SGDLS, CDR2 YYNGEE. V shed 2 bases, J shed 2 bases, and the junction held 4 bases outside the gene matches. This CDR3 contains 14 residues.

The genes are TRBV6-5 and TRBJ2-6; D is unclear. Looked up from germline, CDR1 is MNHEY and CDR2 is SVGAGI. V shed 6 bases and J shed 0 bases, with 9 bases lying between them. The CDR3 totals 15 residues. CDR3 bases: TGTGCCAGCAGAAAGGAGAGCTCTGGGGCCAACGTCCTGACTTTC. Residues: CASRKESSGANVLTF.

The chain carries TRBV23-1 and TRBJ2-3, with D perhaps assigned TRBD1 or TRBD2 (7 bases each). TRBV23-1 is reported as an ORF; its role is uncertain. V was trimmed by 8 bases and J by 1 base, leaving 16 bases between them. This CDR3 comprises 15 residues. The CDR3 here is CASRTGLGCTDTQYF. The CDR3 nucleotides are TGCGCCAGCCGGACAGGACTAGGATGCACAGATACGCAGTATTTT.

On this clone itself: This likely traces to a read error, being one base from a far larger clone. CDR3 residues: CASSRDGNYGYTF. The DNA for the CDR3 is TGTGCCAGCAGCCGGGACGGAAACTATGGCTACACCTTC. The chain carries TRBV2 and TRBJ1-2, with D possibly matching TRBD1 (5 bases). The CDR3 is 13 residues long. V dropped 6 bases and J dropped 2 bases, with 10 bases sitting between them. Germline CDR1 SNHLY, CDR2 FYNNEI.